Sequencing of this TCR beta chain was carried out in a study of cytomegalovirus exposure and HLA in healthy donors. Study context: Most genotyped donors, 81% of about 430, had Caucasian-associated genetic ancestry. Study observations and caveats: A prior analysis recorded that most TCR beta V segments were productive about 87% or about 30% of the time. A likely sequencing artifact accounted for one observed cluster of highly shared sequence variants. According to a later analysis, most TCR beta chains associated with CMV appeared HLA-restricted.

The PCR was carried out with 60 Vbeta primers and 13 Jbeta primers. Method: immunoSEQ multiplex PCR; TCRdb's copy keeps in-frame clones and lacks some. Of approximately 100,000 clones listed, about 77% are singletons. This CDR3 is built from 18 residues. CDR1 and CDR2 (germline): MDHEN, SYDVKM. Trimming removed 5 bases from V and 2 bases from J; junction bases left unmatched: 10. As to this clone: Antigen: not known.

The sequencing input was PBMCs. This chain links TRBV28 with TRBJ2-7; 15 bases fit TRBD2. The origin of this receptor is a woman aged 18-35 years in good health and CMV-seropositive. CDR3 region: CASSPVGLAGGGPYEQYF. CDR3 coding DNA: TGTGCCAGCAGTCCCGTGGGACTAGCGGGAGGTGGTCCCTACGAGCAGTACTTC.